Below, 18 T cell receptor beta chains from the same sample are listed, as sequenced in a study of T cells in Graves' hyperthyroidism and ophthalmopathy. It was RNA transcripts that yielded the amplified TCR beta CDR3 regions. Initially, a first-round RT-PCR of the TCR CDR3 employed the HTBI primer set. A single record per CDR3 protein comes from TCRdb applying MiXCR to the multiplex PCR reads. The sample lists about 380,000 distinct CDR3 sequences; less than 20% were seen once. Specimen: blood. The source is a man aged 18-30 years with Graves' ophthalmopathy.

Regarding this clonotype: A read error is possible here, since a much larger clone lies one base away. The chain links TRBV27 to TRBJ2-5; 7 positions agree with TRBD2. The CDR3 consists of 14 residues. The germline V gene has CDR1 MNHEY and CDR2 SMNVEV (reference sequence). For the CDR3, the DNA is TGTGCCAGCAGCAAAGCGGGGATCCAAGAGGCCCAGTACTTC. It specifies CASSKAGIQEAQYF.

This clonotype has just a few counts. The rearrangement links TRBV7-2 to TRBJ2-2; D call uncertain. CDR1 and CDR2 (germline): SGHTA, FQGNSA. With 3 bases removed from V and 9 bases from J, the gap between germline ends came to 8 bases. This CDR3 has 12 residues. CDR3: CASSFRLRELFF. In DNA, the CDR3 is TGTGCCAGCAGCTTCAGGTTACGGGAGCTGTTTTTT.

This clonotype has ten or more counts. The chain couples TRBV2 to TRBJ1-6, with TRBD1 identical over 9 bases. The germline V gene has CDR1 SNHLY and CDR2 FYNNEI. The J segment lost 7 bases and the V segment lost 10 bases, leaving 5 bases of the junction unmatched. CDR3 length: 13 residues. The CDR3 DNA follows: TGTGCCAACCAACAGGGGGCCAATTCACCCCTCCACTTT. Translated, it gives CANQQGANSPLHF. The full variable domain, with the rest looked up from reference TRBV2 and TRBJ1-6, is EPEVTQTPSHQVTQMGQEVILRCVPISNHLYFYWYRQILGQKVEFLVSFYNNEISEKSEIFDDQFSVERPDGSNFTLKIRSTKLEDSAMYFCANQQGANSPLHFGNGTRLTVT.

This clonotype was seen repeatedly, ten times or more. The rearrangement joins TRBV15 to TRBJ2-3; possibly TRBD2 for D (7 bases). Trimming stripped 1 base from V and 1 base from J, with 12 bases between. The CDR3 length is 16 residues. Germline-derived CDR1 and CDR2 are LNHNV and YYDKDF (reference sequence). The CDR3 reads CATSRVSGGGTDTQYF. The CDR3 coding sequence is TGTGCCACCAGCAGAGTATCGGGGGGCGGCACAGATACGCAGTATTTT.

This clonotype showed up just a few times. V is TRBV6-2 or TRBV6-3 and J is TRBJ1-2; D perhaps matches TRBD1 (6 bases). Trimming pared 0 bases from V and 8 bases from J, leaving 13 bases between. CDR3 length equals 14 residues. Germline V gives CDR1 MNHEY, CDR2 SVGEGT. Here the CDR3 DNA reads TGTGCCAGCAGTTACTCGAATACAGGGAGCGGCTACACCTTC. It specifies CASSYSNTGSGYTF.

This clonotype was observed at least ten times. The V call is TRBV12-3 or TRBV12-4, the J call TRBJ2-3; the match to TRBD2 covers 11 bases. V dropped 5 bases and J dropped 0; count of bases not matched to a gene: 4. The CDR3 contains 16 residues. The CDR3 region is CASSLGTSGSTDTQYF. The CDR3, as DNA: TGTGCCAGCAGTCTAGGGACTAGCGGTAGCACAGATACGCAGTATTTT.

In its sample, this clonotype was seen many times. V is TRBV20-1 and J is TRBJ1-6, with TRBD1 identical over 10 bases. V was clipped by 3 bases and J by 2 bases; unmatched bases: 1. CDR1 and CDR2 from the germline V gene are DFQATT and SNEGSKA (reference sequence). This CDR3 comprises 15 residues. The CDR3 here is CSARGTGAYNSPLHF. The DNA of the CDR3 is TGCAGTGCTAGGGGGACAGGGGCCTATAATTCACCCCTCCACTTT.

This clonotype was found a few times. The chain is built from TRBV5-1 and TRBJ1-3, with no clear D. The CDR3 sequence is 12 residues long. Germline CDR1 is SGHRS and CDR2 is YFSETQ. V shed 4 bases and J shed 4 bases, with 6 bases lying between them. CDR3 sequence (DNA): TGCGCCAGCAGCGCCGCCGGAAACACCATATATTTT. Its protein product is CASSAAGNTIYF.

This chain connects TRBV27 to TRBJ1-2; 9 bases agree with TRBD1. Germline lookup yields CDR1 MNHEY and CDR2 SMNVEV (reference sequence). J gave up 6 bases and V 2 bases, and 13 bases lay outside the gene matches. CDR3 length: 17 residues. This chain's CDR3 is CASSLKQGAIRIHGYTF. The CDR3 DNA reads TGTGCCAGCAGTTTAAAACAGGGGGCTATTCGGATTCATGGCTACACCTTC.

The J gene is TRBJ1-3, the V gene TRBV14, with D perhaps TRBD1 (6 bases). Germline CDR1 and CDR2: SGHDN and FVKESK. The V end lost 0 bases, the J end lost 7 bases, and 10 bases lay between the germline ends. The CDR3 has 14 amino acids. The chain's CDR3 is CASSQDLTGNTIYF. The DNA of the CDR3 is TGTGCCAGCAGCCAAGATCTCACAGGGAACACCATATATTTT.

This clonotype has at least ten counts. This chain joins TRBV5-1 and TRBJ2-2; TRBD2 aligns across 11 bases. The V gene end was trimmed by 3 bases and the J gene end by 5 bases; junction bases not matched to a gene: 6. The CDR3 length is 16 residues. The germline V gene encodes CDR1 SGHRS and CDR2 YFSETQ. CDR3 sequence (DNA): TGCGCCAGCAGCTCAACTACTAGCGGGGGAACCGGGGAGCTGTTTTTT. The encoded protein is CASSSTTSGGTGELFF.

For this clonotype: A much more abundant neighbour one base away suggests this may be a read error. The CDR3 nucleotides are TGCAGTGCTAGAGGTTGGCGCGTTAACAATGAGCAGTTCTTC. Its protein is CSARGWRVNNEQFF. V and J are TRBV20-1 and TRBJ2-1; no reliable D call. The CDR3 runs 14 residues. V lost 1 base and J lost 5, with 12 bases in between. CDR1 and CDR2 from the germline V gene are DFQATT and SNEGSKA (reference sequence).

This clonotype occurred many times. V and J are TRBV5-1 and TRBJ2-5; tentatively, D is TRBD2 (6 bases). Per the germline V gene, CDR1 is SGHRS and CDR2 is YFSETQ. With 3 bases removed from V and 0 bases from J, the gap between germline ends came to 18 bases. This CDR3 comprises 17 residues. This chain's CDR3 is CASSSPRRGTYQETQYF. The CDR3 DNA reads TGCGCCAGCAGCTCCCCCCGACGGGGGACGTACCAAGAGACCCAGTACTTC.

This clonotype appeared a few times. This sequence may be a read error, since a much larger clone differs from it by one base. Without the conserved terminal phenylalanine or tryptophan, this CDR3 likely stems from a read error. The chain employs TRBV12-3 or TRBV12-4 and TRBJ2-7; D perhaps matches TRBD1 (6 bases). The CDR3 is made up of 14 amino acids. V lost 7 bases and J lost 3, with 16 bases in between. CDR3 DNA: TGTGCCAGCACCCCCACAAACAGGGACTACGAGCAGTACCTC. It translates to CASTPTNRDYEQYL.

This clonotype was seen at least ten times. CDR3 amino acids: CASSEAPGTQTQYF. In DNA form, the CDR3 reads TGTGCCAGCAGTGAAGCCCCCGGGACACAGACCCAGTACTTC. This chain joins TRBV6-1 and TRBJ2-5; a possible D gene is TRBD1 (6 bases). Per the germline V gene, CDR1 is MNHNS and CDR2 is SASEGT. The CDR3 consists of 14 residues. The V end was cut by 0 bases, the J end by 6 bases, with 11 bases between.

The CDR3 region is CAITGQANTEAFF. CDR3 DNA sequence: TGTGCCATCACCGGCCAGGCTAACACTGAAGCTTTCTTT. The V gene is TRBV10-3, the J gene TRBJ1-1; D is uncertain. V lost 7 bases, J lost 2 bases, and 11 bases lay in between. Germline lookup yields CDR1 ENHRY and CDR2 SYGVKD. This CDR3 contains 13 residues.

The genes are TRBV6-1 and TRBJ2-5; 7 bases align to TRBD2. V dropped 2 bases and J dropped 1; count of bases not matched to a gene: 4. This CDR3 comprises 15 residues. Germline-derived CDR1 and CDR2 are MNHNS and SASEGT. The CDR3 nucleotides read TGTGCCAGCAGTGAACAGCGGGGCCCCCAAGAGACCCAGTACTTC. Protein product: CASSEQRGPQETQYF.

A note on this clonotype: A single base separates this from a much larger clone, so it may be a read error. This rearrangement joins TRBV20-1 to TRBJ1-2, with D possibly being TRBD1 (6 bases). This CDR3 is built from 11 residues. Trimming cost V 5 bases and J 13 bases, with 17 bases left between them. Germline CDR1 DFQATT, CDR2 SNEGSKA (reference sequence). CDR3 region: CSAEDRKTCTF. The CDR3 DNA reads as TGCAGTGCTGAGGACAGAAAGACTTGCACCTTC.